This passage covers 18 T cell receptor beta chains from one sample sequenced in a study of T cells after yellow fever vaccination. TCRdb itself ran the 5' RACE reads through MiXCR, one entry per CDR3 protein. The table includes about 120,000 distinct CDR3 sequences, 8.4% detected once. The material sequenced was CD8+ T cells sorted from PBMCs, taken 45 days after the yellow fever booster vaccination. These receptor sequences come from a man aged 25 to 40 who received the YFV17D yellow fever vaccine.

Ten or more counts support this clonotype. The CDR3 protein is CASSLVGTSPHEQYF. Written as DNA, the CDR3 is TGTGCCAGCAGCTTAGTTGGGACTAGCCCCCACGAGCAGTACTTC. The chain carries TRBV7-9 and TRBJ2-7, with 9 bases identical to TRBD2. CDR3 length equals 15 residues. V was clipped by 1 base and J by 5 bases; unmatched bases: 6. The germline V gene encodes CDR1 SEHNR and CDR2 FQNEAQ (reference sequence).

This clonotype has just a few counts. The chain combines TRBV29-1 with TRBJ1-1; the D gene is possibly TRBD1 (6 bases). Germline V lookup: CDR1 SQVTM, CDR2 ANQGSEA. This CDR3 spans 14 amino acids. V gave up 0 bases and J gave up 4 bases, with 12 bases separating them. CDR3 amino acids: CSVEELGGGTEAFF. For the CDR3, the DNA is TGCAGCGTTGAAGAGCTTGGAGGGGGCACTGAAGCTTTCTTT.

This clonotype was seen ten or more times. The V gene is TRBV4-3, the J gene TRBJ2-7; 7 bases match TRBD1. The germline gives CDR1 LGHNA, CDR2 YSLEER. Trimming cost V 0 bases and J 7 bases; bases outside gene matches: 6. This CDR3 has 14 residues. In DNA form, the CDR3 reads TGCGCCAGCAGCCAAGACAGGGGGTTGGGGGAGCAGTACTTC. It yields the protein CASSQDRGLGEQYF.

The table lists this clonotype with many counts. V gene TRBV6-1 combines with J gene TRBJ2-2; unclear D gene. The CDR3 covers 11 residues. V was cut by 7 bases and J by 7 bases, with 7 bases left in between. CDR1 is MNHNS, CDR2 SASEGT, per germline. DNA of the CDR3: TGTGCCAGCATTCTCAGCGGGGAGCTGTTTTTT. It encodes CASILSGELFF.

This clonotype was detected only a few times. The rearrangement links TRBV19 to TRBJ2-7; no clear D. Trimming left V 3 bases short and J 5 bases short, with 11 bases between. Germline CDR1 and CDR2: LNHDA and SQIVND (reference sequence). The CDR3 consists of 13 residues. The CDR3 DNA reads TGTGCCAGTAGTATGTTTTATGGGGACGAGCAGTACTTC. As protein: CASSMFYGDEQYF.

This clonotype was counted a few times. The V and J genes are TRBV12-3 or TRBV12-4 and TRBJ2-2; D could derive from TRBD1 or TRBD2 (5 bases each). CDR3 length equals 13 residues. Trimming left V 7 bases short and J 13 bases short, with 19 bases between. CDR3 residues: CASTTGLLQGLFF. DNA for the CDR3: TGTGCCAGCACCACCGGACTCCTTCAGGGGCTGTTTTTT.

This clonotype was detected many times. The CDR3 sequence is CSVLETLAGVPDEQYF. The CDR3, as DNA: TGCAGCGTCTTGGAAACACTAGCGGGAGTCCCCGACGAGCAGTACTTC. V and J are TRBV29-1 and TRBJ2-7, with 11 positions matching TRBD2. J lost 5 bases, V lost 6 bases, and 15 bases had no gene match. CDR1 and CDR2 from the germline V gene are SQVTM and ANQGSEA. The CDR3 length is 16 residues.

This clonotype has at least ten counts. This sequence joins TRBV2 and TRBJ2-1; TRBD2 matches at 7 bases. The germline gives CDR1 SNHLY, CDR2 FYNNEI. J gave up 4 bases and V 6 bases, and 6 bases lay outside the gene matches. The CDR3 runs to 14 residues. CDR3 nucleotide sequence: TGTGCCAGCAGGGGGGGGACTCAATACAATGAGCAGTTCTTC. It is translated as CASRGGTQYNEQFF.

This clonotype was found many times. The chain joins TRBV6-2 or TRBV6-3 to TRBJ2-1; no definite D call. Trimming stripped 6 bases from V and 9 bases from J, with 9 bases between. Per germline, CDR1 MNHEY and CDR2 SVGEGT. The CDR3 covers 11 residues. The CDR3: CASSRRSEQFF. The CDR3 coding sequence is TGTGCCAGCAGCAGACGGAGTGAGCAGTTCTTC.

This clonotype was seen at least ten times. CDR3 nucleotide sequence: TGTGCCAGCAGTTTTGGCGGGAGGGGGGACTACGAGCAGTACTTC. This gives the protein CASSFGGRGDYEQYF. The rearrangement joins TRBV12-3 or TRBV12-4 to TRBJ2-7; 9 nucleotides match TRBD2. This CDR3 is 15 amino acids long. The V gene end was trimmed by 3 bases and the J gene end by 3 bases; junction bases not matched to a gene: 6.

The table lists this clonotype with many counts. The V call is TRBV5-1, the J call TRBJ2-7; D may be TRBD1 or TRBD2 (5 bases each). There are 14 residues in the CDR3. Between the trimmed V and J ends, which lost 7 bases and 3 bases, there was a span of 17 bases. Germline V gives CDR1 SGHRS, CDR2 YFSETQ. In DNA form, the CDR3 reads TGCGCCAGCGGTCTGAGGGGACCCAACTACGAGCAGTACTTC. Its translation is CASGLRGPNYEQYF.

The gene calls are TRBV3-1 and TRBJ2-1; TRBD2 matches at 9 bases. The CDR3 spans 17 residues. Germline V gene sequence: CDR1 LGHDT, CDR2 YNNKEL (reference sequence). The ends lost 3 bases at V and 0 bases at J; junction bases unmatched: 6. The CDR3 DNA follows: TGTGCCAGCAGCCAGTTAGCGGGAGCCCCCTCCTACAATGAGCAGTTCTTC. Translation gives CASSQLAGAPSYNEQFF.

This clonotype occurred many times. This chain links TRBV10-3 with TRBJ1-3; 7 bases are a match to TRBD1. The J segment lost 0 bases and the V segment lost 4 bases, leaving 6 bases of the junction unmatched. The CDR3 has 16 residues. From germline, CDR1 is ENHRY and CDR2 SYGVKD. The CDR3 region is CAISGRQGYSGNTIYF. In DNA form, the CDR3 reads TGTGCCATCAGTGGGAGACAGGGCTACTCTGGAAACACCATATATTTT.

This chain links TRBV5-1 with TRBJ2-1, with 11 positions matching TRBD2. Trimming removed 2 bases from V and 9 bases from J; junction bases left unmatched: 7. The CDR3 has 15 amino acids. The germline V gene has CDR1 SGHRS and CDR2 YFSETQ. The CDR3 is CASSFSGREPGEQFF. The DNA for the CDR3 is TGCGCCAGCAGCTTTAGCGGGAGGGAGCCGGGTGAGCAGTTCTTC.

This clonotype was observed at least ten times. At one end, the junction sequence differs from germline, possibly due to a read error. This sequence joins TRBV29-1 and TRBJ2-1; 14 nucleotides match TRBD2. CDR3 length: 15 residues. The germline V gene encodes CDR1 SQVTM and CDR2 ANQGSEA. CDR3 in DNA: TGCAGCGTGGAAGGACTAGCGGGAGGAATTAATGAGCAGTTCTTC. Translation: CSVEGLAGGINEQFF.

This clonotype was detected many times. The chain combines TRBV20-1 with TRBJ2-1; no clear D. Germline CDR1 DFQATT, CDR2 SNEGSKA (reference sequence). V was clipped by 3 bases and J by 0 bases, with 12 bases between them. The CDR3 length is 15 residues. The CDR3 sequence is CSASGGVDSYNEQFF. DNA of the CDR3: TGCAGTGCTAGTGGTGGCGTAGACTCCTACAATGAGCAGTTCTTC.

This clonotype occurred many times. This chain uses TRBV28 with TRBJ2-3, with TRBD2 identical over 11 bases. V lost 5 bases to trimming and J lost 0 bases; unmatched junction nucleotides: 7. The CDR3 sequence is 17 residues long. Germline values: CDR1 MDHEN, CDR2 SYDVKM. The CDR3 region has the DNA TGTGCCAGCAGTCTCCGGGGACTAGCGGAGAGCACAGATACGCAGTATTTT. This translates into CASSLRGLAESTDTQYF.

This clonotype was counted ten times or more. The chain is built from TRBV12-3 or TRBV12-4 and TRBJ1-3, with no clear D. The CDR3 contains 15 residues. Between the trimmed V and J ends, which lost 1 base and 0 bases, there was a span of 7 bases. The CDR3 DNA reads TGTGCCAGCAGTTTAGTAGGTGCCTCTGGAAACACCATATATTTT. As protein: CASSLVGASGNTIYF.